These 15 T cell receptor beta chains were sequenced from one sample in a study of cytomegalovirus exposure and HLA in healthy donors. The PCR ran on 60 Vbeta and 13 Jbeta primers. TCRdb keeps only in-frame clones here, not all; method: immunoSEQ multiplex PCR. Counted here are about 160,000 clones, over 60% occurring once; the ten biggest clones make up more than 2.5%. The sequencing sample was made of PBMCs. The receptors stem from a woman aged 25 to 39 in good health and CMV-seronegative.

The chain employs TRBV28 and TRBJ1-1; D uncertain. The V end was cut by 6 bases, the J end by 6 bases, with 11 bases between. Germline CDR1 reads MDHEN; CDR2 reads SYDVKM. This CDR3 contains 12 residues. The CDR3 nucleotides are TGTGCCAGCAGCTCCCTCCCCTCTGAAGCTTTCTTT. Its protein is CASSSLPSEAFF.

The rearrangement joins TRBV5-4 to TRBJ2-5, with 14 bases fitting TRBD2. V trimming: 3 bases; J trimming: 4 bases; junction bases outside the gene matches: 2. The CDR3 length is 15 residues. Germline V gene lookup returns CDR1 SGHNT and CDR2 YYREEE (reference sequence). As DNA, the CDR3 is TGTGCCAGCAGCTCGGGACTAGCGGGAGCAGAGACCCAGTACTTC. It specifies CASSSGLAGAETQYF.

Only one count was recorded for this clone. V gene TRBV29-1 combines with J gene TRBJ2-3, with 11 bases that match TRBD2. The CDR3 is 13 residues long. V lost 5 bases to trimming and J lost 5 bases; unmatched junction nucleotides: 3. Germline V CDR1 and CDR2: SQVTM, ANQGSEA. For the CDR3, the DNA is TGCAGCGTTACTAGCGGGAGAGGAGATACGCAGTATTTT. Protein product: CSVTSGRGDTQYF.

CDR3 loop: CANRTGANEKLFF. The CDR3 region has the DNA TGTGCCAACCGGACAGGGGCTAATGAAAAACTGTTTTTT. The V and J genes are TRBV6-5 and TRBJ1-4, with 9 bases identical to TRBD1. Germline CDR1 and CDR2: MNHEY and SVGAGI. The J segment lost 3 bases and the V segment lost 10 bases, leaving 3 bases of the junction unmatched. This CDR3 comprises 13 residues.

The J gene is TRBJ2-1, the V gene TRBV5-6, with 7 nucleotides matching TRBD1. This CDR3 has 14 residues. With 5 bases clipped from V and 7 bases from J, the junction kept 9 bases outside the gene matches. Germline V gene sequence: CDR1 SGHDT, CDR2 YYEEEE. CDR3 loop: CASRAATGLNEQFF. The CDR3 bases are TGTGCCAGCAGGGCCGCGACAGGGCTTAATGAGCAGTTCTTC.

This clone was observed a handful of times. V and J are TRBV15 and TRBJ1-5; TRBD1 is a possible D gene (5 bases). V gave up 1 base and J gave up 5 bases, with 9 bases separating them. CDR3 length: 14 residues. CDR1 LNHNV and CDR2 YYDKDF come from the germline V gene (reference sequence). The CDR3 coding sequence is TGTGCCACCAGCAGAGCAGGGCCTTATCAGCCCCAGCATTTT. This gives the protein CATSRAGPYQPQHF.

This clone appeared a few times. The chain combines TRBV28 with TRBJ1-3; D uncertain. CDR1 and CDR2 from the germline V gene are MDHEN and SYDVKM. The CDR3 is 15 amino acids. V was trimmed by 3 bases and J by 0 bases, leaving 9 bases between them. The CDR3 nucleotides are TGTGCCAGCAGTTTTTTCGACAACTCTGGAAACACCATATATTTT. Translation gives CASSFFDNSGNTIYF.

Written as DNA, the CDR3 is TGCGCCAGCAGTCAAATCCTAGCGGGACCCGCCTACAATGAGCAGTTCTTC. This gives the protein CASSQILAGPAYNEQFF. This sequence joins TRBV23-1 and TRBJ2-1; 9 bases map to TRBD2. TRBV23-1 is sorted into the ORF group, with uncertain function. The CDR3 is 17 residues long. The J segment lost 2 bases and the V segment lost 2 bases, leaving 7 bases of the junction unmatched.

This rearrangement joins TRBV19 to TRBJ1-1; D is undetermined. V was trimmed by 5 bases and J by 0 bases, leaving 7 bases between them. In germline, CDR1 is LNHDA, CDR2 SQIVND (reference sequence). This CDR3 contains 13 residues. The chain's CDR3 is CASSGTMNTEAFF. The CDR3 nucleotides are TGTGCCAGTAGTGGCACCATGAACACTGAAGCTTTCTTT.

The chain employs TRBV2 and TRBJ2-3; D may be TRBD2 (6 bases). V shed 5 bases and J shed 6 bases, with 12 bases lying between them. The CDR3 has 13 residues. Germline CDR1 and CDR2: SNHLY and FYNNEI. Here the CDR3 DNA reads TGTGCCAGCAGTATAGGAGGGACTGATACGCAGTATTTT. Its translation: CASSIGGTDTQYF. Full variable domain (outside the CDR3, taken from reference TRBV2 and TRBJ2-3): EPEVTQTPSHQVTQMGQEVILRCVPISNHLYFYWYRQILGQKVEFLVSFYNNEISEKSEIFDDQFSVERPDGSNFTLKIRSTKLEDSAMYFCASSIGGTDTQYFGPGTRLTVL.

This clone was seen a few times. This chain joins TRBV10-3 and TRBJ2-2; 7 bases map to TRBD1. V gave up 8 bases and J gave up 0 bases; unmatched junction bases: 3. The CDR3 totals 14 residues. CDR1 is ENHRY, CDR2 SYGVKD, per germline. In DNA form, the CDR3 reads TGTGCCATCCGGGACAGCACGAACACCGGGGAGCTGTTTTTT. Its protein is CAIRDSTNTGELFF.

V gene TRBV4-3 combines with J gene TRBJ2-7; 8 bases agree with TRBD1. CDR3 size: 15 residues. V lost 1 base, J lost 2 bases, and 4 bases stayed unmatched. Germline V gene lookup returns CDR1 LGHNA and CDR2 YSLEER. CDR3 sequence reads: CASSQAGTGPYEQYF. The CDR3 nucleotides are TGCGCCAGCAGCCAAGCAGGGACAGGCCCCTACGAGCAGTACTTC.

This clone was counted between two and nine times. The chain employs TRBV18 and TRBJ1-3; no reliable D call. V was pared by 6 bases and J by 0 bases, with 6 bases between. The CDR3 has 13 amino acids. The germline gives CDR1 KGHSH, CDR2 LQKENI. CDR3 in amino acids: CASSPPSGNTIYF. The DNA for the CDR3 is TGTGCCAGCTCTCCTCCCTCTGGAAACACCATATATTTT.

In this sample, this clone turned up a few times. This CDR3 reads CASSMVARGEKLFF. CDR3 nucleotides: TGTGCCAGTAGTATGGTGGCGCGGGGTGAAAAACTGTTTTTT. This chain uses TRBV19 with TRBJ1-4; D unclear. V gave up 3 bases and J gave up 7 bases, with 12 bases separating them. Germline CDR1 and CDR2: LNHDA and SQIVND (reference sequence). There are 14 residues in the CDR3. Complete variable domain (other parts from reference TRBV19 and TRBJ1-4): DGGITQSPKYLFRKEGQNVTLSCEQNLNHDAMYWYRQDPGQGLRLIYYSQIVNDFQKGDIAEGYSVSREKKESFPLTVTSAQKNPTAFYLCASSMVARGEKLFFGSGTQLSVL.

The J gene is TRBJ2-5, the V gene TRBV7-6; 10 nucleotides line up with TRBD1. The DNA end is more similar to TRBJ2-7, so the J call may be wrong. CDR1 and CDR2 from the germline V gene are SGHVS and FNYEAQ. The CDR3 runs to 16 residues. CDR3 nucleotides: TGTGCCAGCAGCGCGGGCCGGACAGGGGGTTCCTACGAGCAGTACTTC. This translates into CASSAGRTGGSYEQYF.